This TCR beta chain was found in a study of CD8 T cells in Susac syndrome. RNA totalling roughly 0.45 to 1 ug underwent reverse transcription with random hexamers. TCRdb independently ran MiXCR on the immunoSEQ multiplex PCR reads; one entry per CDR3 protein. The sample carries some 200,000 distinct CDR3 sequences, roughly 95% recorded once. The sample consisted of CD4+ T cells from PBMCs. The TCR was taken from a human donor in good health.

The CDR3: CASSAPSGANVLTF. CDR3 nucleotide sequence: TGTGCCAGCAGCGCCCCCTCTGGGGCCAACGTCCTGACTTTC. The chain uses TRBV9 and TRBJ2-6; D is uncertain. The CDR3 consists of 14 residues. The ends were cut back, 3 bases at V and 0 bases at J, with 4 bases in the middle. The germline V gene has CDR1 SGDLS and CDR2 YYNGEE. Variable domain in full (rest from reference TRBV9 and TRBJ2-6): DSGVTQTPKHLITATGQRVTLRCSPRSGDLSVYWYQQSLDQGLQFLIQYYNGEERAKGNILERFSAQQFPDLHSELNLSSLELGDSALYFCASSAPSGANVLTFGAGSRLTVL.